The sequence of this TCR beta chain was determined in a study of T cells after yellow fever vaccination. Study-wide findings and caveats: Compared with primary, the secondary response was weaker and peaked at day 5, not 15.

Universal primer sites and UMIs were introduced during 5'RACE template-switching synthesis of TCR cDNA. TCRdb used MiXCR to reprocess the 5' RACE reads, holding one entry per CDR3 protein. The data hold approximately 330,000 distinct CDR3 sequences, with approximately 4% observed a single time. Germline V CDR1 and CDR2: LGHNA, YSLEER. CDR3 size: 14 residues. The V end was cut by 0 bases, the J end by 9 bases, with 12 bases between. This clonotype was counted many times. The target antigen is unknown. Sequences were derived from PBMCs, sampled 5 days after the yellow fever booster vaccination. The source of this sequence is a young man who received the YFV17D yellow fever vaccine. The V and J genes are TRBV4-3 and TRBJ2-1, with D possibly called TRBD1 or TRBD2 (6 bases each). The chain's CDR3 is CASSQDYGGPEQFF. CDR3 DNA sequence: TGCGCCAGCAGCCAAGATTACGGGGGCCCTGAGCAGTTCTTC.